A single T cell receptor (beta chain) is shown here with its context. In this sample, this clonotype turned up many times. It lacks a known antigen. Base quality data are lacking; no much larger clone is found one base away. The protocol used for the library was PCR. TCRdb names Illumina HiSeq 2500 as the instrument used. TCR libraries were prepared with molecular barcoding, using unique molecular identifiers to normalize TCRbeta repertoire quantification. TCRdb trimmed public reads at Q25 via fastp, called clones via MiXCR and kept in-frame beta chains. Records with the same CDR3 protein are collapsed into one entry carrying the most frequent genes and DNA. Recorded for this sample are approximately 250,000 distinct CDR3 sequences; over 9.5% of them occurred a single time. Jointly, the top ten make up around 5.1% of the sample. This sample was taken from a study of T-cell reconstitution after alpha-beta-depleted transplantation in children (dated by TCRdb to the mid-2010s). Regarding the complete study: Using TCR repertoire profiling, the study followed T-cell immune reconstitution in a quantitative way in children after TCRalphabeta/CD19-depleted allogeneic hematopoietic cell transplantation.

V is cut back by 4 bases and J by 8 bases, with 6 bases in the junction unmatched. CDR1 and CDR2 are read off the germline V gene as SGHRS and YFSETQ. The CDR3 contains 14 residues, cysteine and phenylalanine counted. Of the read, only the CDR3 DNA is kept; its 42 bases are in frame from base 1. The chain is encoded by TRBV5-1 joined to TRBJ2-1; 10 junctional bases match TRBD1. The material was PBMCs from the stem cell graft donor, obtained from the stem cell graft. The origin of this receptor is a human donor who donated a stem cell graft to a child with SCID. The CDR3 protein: CASSLGQGRDEQFF. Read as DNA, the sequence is TGCGCCAGCAGCCTGGGACAGGGGAGGGATGAGCAGTTCTTC.